Included here is one T cell receptor beta chain sequence, with context. This sample stems from a study of blood T cell repertoires in COVID-19. Study-level background: From the United States, Italy and Spain came samples of acute and convalescent COVID-19. In each case, the material was cDNA or gDNA derived from T cells, B-cell-depleted T cells, or PBMCs.

The CDR3 consists of 18 residues. Looked up from germline, CDR1 is LNHDA and CDR2 is SQIVND (reference sequence). The V gene lost 7 bases and the J gene lost 0 bases, with 22 bases spanning the gap. In the original workflow: Amplification from reference gene primers served as the basis for estimated nucleated cell counts. The table came from immunoSEQ multiplex PCR; TCRdb's copy has only in-frame clones and leaves some out. The V and J calls and clone size come from that table; D and trimming were worked out from the DNA. The sample has under 200,000 clones; approximately 86% are singletons. Sequenced input: peripheral blood. The chain combines TRBV19 with TRBJ1-5; tentatively, D is TRBD1 (6 bases). The TCR originated in a man in his 60s with acute or convalescent COVID-19. The CDR3 loop is CASMGNSWTDYSNQPQHF. The CDR3 region has the DNA TGTGCCAGTATGGGGAACTCGTGGACAGATTATAGCAATCAGCCCCAGCATTTT.